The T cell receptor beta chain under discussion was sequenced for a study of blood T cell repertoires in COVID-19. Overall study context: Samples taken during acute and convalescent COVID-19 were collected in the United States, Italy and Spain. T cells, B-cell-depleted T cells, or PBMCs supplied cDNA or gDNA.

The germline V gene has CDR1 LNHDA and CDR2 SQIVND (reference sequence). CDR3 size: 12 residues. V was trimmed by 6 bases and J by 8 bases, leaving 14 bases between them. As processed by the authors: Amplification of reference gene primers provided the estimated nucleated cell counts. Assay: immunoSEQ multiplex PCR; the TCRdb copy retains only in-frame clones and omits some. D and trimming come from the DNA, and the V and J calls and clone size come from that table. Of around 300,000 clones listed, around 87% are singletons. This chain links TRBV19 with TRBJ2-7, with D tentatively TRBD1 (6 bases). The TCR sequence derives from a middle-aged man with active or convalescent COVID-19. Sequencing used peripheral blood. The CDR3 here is CASSETGIQQYF. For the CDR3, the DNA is TGTGCCAGTAGCGAAACAGGGATCCAGCAGTACTTC.